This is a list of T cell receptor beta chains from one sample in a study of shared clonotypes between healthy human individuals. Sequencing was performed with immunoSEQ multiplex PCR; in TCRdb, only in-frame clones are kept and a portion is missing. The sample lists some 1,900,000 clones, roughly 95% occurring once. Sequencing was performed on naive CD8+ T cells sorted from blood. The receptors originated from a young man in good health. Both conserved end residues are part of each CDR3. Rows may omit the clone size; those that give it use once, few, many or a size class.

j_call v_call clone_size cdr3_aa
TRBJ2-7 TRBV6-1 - CASSLQGAFYEQYF
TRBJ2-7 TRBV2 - CASSEPSAGSSYEQYF
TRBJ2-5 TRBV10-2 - CASSLSGETQYF
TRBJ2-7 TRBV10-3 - CAISEAKLAGEQYF
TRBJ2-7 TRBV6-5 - CASGETGNESYEQYF
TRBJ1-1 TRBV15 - CATSIPRFRDRGTEAFF
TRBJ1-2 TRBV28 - CASSLRRDNYGYTF
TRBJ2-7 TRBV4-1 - CASSQDGYYEQYF
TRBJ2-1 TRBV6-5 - CASSFEGDEQFF
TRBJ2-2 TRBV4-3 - CASSRLAGDGTGELFF
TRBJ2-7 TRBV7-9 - CASSLGSGSYEQYF
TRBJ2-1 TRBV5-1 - CASSPGTGGYNEQFF
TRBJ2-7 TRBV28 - CASSLRGPGEQYF
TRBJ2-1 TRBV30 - CAWSQGLTEQFF
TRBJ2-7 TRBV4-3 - CASSQEGIAYEQYF
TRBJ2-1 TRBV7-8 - CASSLLPRQGDEQFF
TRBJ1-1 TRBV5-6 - CASSLEVSTEAFF
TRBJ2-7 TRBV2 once CASRSYEQYF
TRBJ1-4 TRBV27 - CASGGIRDRGLVGEKLFF
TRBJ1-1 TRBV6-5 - CASSSGQGLNTEAFF
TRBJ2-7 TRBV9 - CASSVAVDSSYEQYF
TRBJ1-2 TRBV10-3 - CAISEGQALNNYGYTF
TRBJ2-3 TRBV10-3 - CAIRLDPRDPDTQYF
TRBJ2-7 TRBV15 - CATSSLVVPSYEQYF
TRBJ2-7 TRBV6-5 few CASSYDRGYEQYF
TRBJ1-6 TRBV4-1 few CASSHPGGGDNSPLHF
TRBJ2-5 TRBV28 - CASSPGLAASQETQYF
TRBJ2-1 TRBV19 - CASSITVAGIYNEQFF
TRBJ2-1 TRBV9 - CASSDGVGEQFF
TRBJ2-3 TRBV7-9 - CAGWRLDTQYF
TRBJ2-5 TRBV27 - CASSFLSGAQYF
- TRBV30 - CAWTSEISYEQYF
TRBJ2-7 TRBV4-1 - CASSQAPRGIDEQYF
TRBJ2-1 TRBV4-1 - CASSRQVSYEQFF
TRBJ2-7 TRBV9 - CASSVGRGGYEQYF
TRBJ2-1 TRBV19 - CASSYDEESYNEQFF
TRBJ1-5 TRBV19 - CASSIDGYSNQPQHF